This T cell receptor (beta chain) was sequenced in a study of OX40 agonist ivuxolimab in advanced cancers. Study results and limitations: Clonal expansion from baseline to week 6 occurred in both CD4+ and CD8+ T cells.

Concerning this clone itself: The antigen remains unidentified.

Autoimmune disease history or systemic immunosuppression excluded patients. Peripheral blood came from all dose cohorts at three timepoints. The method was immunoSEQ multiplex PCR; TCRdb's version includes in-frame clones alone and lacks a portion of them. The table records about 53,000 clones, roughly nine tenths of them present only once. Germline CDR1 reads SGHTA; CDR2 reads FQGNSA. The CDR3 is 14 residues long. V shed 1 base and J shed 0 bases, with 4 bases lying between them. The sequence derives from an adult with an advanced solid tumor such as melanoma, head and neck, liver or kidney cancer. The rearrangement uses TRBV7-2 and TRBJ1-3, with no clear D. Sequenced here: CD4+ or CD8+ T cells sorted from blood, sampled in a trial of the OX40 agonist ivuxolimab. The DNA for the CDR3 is TGTGCCAGCAGCTTAGACAGCTCTGGAAACACCATATATTTT. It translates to CASSLDSSGNTIYF.